A selection of T cell receptor beta chains follows, all from one sample in a study of T-cell memory formation after mild COVID-19. TCRdb called the 5' RACE reads again in MiXCR, with one record for every CDR3 protein. The sample includes 400,000 to 550,000 distinct CDR3 sequences, around 25% of them seen just once. Sequencing input: PBMCs or a T cell subset sorted from them (not recorded which). The source of these receptors is an adult woman who had mild COVID-19 (a few samples of this study predate the infection). Cell type and time point are not known. The CDR3 runs from the conserved cysteine through the conserved F or W.

TRBJ2-3 | TRBV29-1 | CSVDPAGTTDTQYF
TRBJ2-5 | TRBV15 | CATSRDNAETQYF
TRBJ1-1 | TRBV28 | CASTEGLYTEAFF
TRBJ2-7 | TRBV7-9 | CASSFDRAVYYEQYF
TRBJ2-1 | TRBV7-9 | CASSLTGQQFF
TRBJ1-1 | TRBV5-5 | CASSLSGGLGNTEAFF
TRBJ2-7 | TRBV7-2 | CASSLSGSGKRYEQYF
TRBJ2-2 | TRBV9 | CASSVGQGATGELFF
TRBJ2-1 | TRBV3-1 | CASSNRGYSSYNEQFF
TRBJ1-1 | TRBV5-6 | CASSLMRLNTEAFF
TRBJ2-7 | TRBV7-9 | CASSRQGSEQYF
TRBJ2-7 | TRBV13 | CASSPLGNFYEQYF
TRBJ1-1 | TRBV12-3/TRBV12-4 | CASSPPQERRAPVRNTEAFF
TRBJ1-2 | TRBV6-2/TRBV6-3 | CASSYSKGQNYGYTF
TRBJ1-2 | TRBV6-5 | CASTQQGRKGYTF
TRBJ2-3 | TRBV2 | CASRRLAGDTDTQYF
TRBJ2-3 | TRBV20-1 | CSATTAGPGTDTQYF
TRBJ2-7 | TRBV27 | CASSSIASTYEQYF
TRBJ1-5 | TRBV20-1 | CSARGLTDSNQPQHF
TRBJ2-7 | TRBV25-1 | CASTAGTGESYEQYF
TRBJ2-7 | TRBV6-1 | CASSEWAVTRPSSYEQYF
TRBJ1-1 | TRBV7-9 | CASSVGTGTEAFF